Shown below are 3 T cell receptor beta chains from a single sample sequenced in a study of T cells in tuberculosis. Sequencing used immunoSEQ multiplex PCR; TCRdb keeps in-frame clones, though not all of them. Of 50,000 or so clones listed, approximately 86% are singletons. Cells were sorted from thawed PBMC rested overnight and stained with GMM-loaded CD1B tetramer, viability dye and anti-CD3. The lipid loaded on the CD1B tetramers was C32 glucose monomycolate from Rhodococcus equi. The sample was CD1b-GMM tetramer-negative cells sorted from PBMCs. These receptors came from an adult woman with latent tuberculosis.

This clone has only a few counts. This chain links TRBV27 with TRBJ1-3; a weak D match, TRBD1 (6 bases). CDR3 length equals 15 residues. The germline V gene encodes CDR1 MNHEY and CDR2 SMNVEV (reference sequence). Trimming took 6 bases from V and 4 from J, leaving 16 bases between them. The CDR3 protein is CASSWAAGTGNTIYF. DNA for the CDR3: TGTGCCAGCAGCTGGGCCGCCGGGACAGGAAACACCATATATTTT.

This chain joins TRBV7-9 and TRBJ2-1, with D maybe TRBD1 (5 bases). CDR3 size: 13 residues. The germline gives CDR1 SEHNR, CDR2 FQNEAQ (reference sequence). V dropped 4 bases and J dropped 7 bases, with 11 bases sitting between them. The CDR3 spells CASSSGIRNEQFF. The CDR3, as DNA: TGTGCCAGCAGCTCAGGGATTCGGAATGAGCAGTTCTTC.

In nucleotides, the CDR3 is TGTGCCAGCAGCCAAGCGATCGGGAGACGGACCGGGGAGCTGTTTTTT. This gives the protein CASSQAIGRRTGELFF. The chain uses TRBV4-2 and TRBJ2-2; a possible D gene is TRBD2 (6 bases). In germline, CDR1 is LGHNA, CDR2 YNFKEQ. The V and J ends lost 1 base and 5 bases respectively, with 14 bases between them. The CDR3 length is 16 residues.